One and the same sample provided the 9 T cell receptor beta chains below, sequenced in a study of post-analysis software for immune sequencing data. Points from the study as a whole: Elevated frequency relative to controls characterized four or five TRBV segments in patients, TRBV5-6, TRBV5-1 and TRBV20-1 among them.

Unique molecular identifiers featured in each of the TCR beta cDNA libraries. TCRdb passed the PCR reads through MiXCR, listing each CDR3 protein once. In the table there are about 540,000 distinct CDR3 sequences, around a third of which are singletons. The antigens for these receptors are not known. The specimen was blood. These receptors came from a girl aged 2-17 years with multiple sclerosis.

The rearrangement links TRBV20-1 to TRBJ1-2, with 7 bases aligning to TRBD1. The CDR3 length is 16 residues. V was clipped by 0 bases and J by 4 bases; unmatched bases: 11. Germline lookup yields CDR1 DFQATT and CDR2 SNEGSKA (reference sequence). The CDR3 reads CSARDLGGQNGYGYTF. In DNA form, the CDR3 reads TGCAGTGCTAGAGATCTTGGGGGACAGAACGGCTATGGCTACACCTTC.

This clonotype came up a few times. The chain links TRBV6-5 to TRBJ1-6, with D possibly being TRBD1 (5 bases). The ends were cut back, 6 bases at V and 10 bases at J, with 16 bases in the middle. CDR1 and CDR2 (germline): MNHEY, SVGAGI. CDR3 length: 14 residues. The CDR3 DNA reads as TGTGCCAGCAGCTACGGTATAGGGGAATCACCCCTCCACTTT. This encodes CASSYGIGESPLHF.

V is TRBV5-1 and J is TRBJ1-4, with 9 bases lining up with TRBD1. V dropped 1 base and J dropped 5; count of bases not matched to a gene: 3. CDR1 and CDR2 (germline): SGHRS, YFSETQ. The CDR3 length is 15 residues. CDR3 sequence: CASSLSGTGNEKLFF. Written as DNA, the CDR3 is TGCGCCAGCAGCTTGTCTGGGACAGGGAATGAAAAACTGTTTTTT.

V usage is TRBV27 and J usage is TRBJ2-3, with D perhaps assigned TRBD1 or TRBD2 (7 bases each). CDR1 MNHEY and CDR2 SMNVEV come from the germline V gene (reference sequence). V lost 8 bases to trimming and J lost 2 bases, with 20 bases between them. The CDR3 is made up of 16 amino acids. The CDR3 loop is CASYSLRGGLTDTQYF. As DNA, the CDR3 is TGTGCCAGCTACTCCCTCAGGGGGGGACTCACAGATACGCAGTATTTT.

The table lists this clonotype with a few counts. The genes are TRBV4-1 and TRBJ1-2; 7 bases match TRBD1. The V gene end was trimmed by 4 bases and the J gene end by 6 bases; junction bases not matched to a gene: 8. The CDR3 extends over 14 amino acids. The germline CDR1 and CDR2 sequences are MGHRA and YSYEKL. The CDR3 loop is CASSLTTGLNGYTF. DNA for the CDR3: TGCGCCAGCAGCCTTACGACAGGGTTGAATGGCTACACCTTC.

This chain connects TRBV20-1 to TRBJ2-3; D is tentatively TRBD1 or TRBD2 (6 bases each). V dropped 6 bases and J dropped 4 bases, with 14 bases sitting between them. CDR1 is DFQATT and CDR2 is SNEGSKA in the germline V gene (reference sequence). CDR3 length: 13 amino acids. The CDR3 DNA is TGCAGTGCCCGCGAGGGGGGAGCAGATACGCAGTATTTT. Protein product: CSAREGGADTQYF.

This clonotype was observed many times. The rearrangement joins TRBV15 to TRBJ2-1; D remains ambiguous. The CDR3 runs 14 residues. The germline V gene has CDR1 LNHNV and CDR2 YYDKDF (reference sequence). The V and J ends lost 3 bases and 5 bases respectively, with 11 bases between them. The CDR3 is CATSSGLGNNEQFF. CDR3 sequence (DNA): TGTGCCACCAGCAGCGGGCTAGGGAACAATGAGCAGTTCTTC. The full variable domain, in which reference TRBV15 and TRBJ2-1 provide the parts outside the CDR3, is DAMVIQNPRYQVTQFGKPVTLSCSQTLNHNVMYWYQQKSSQAPKLLFHYYDKDFNNEADTPDNFQSRRPNTSFCFLDIRSPGLGDTAMYLCATSSGLGNNEQFFGPGTRLTVL.

The DNA of the CDR3 is TGTGCCAGCTCACCACCTAGAGGGACAGGGACCTACGAGCAGTACTTC. The encoded protein is CASSPPRGTGTYEQYF. The genes are TRBV18 and TRBJ2-7, with 9 nucleotides matching TRBD1. The CDR3 is 16 amino acids. CDR1 KGHSH and CDR2 LQKENI come from the germline V gene. Trimming took 0 bases from V and 2 from J; bases not matched to a gene: 5.

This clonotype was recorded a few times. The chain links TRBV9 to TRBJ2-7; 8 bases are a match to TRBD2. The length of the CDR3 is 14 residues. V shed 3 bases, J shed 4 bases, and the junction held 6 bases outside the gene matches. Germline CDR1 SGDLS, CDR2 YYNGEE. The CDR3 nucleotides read TGTGCCAGCAGCGAAACTACTAGCGGATACGAGCAGTACTTC. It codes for CASSETTSGYEQYF. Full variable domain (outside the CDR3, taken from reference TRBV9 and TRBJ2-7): DSGVTQTPKHLITATGQRVTLRCSPRSGDLSVYWYQQSLDQGLQFLIQYYNGEERAKGNILERFSAQQFPDLHSELNLSSLELGDSALYFCASSETTSGYEQYFGPGTRLTVT.